The clone carrying this T cell receptor beta chain was seen just once. The CDR3 is 14 amino acids. Losses at the gene ends were 3 bases for V and 6 bases for J; bases not matched to a gene: 5. In germline, CDR1 is MNHNY, CDR2 SVGAGI (reference sequence). Measured with immunoSEQ multiplex PCR; TCRdb has only the in-frame clones, and not every one. The sample contains some 64,000 clones, 90% of which appear only once. This record belongs to a study of T cell changes during pregnancy in multiple sclerosis. This chain connects TRBV6-6 to TRBJ2-7; 10 bases line up with TRBD1. The receptor's source is a female donor in good health, enrolled as a control in a pregnancy study. Sequencing used peripheral blood, obtained in the second trimester of pregnancy. The CDR3 reads CASSYGTGVFEQYF. For the CDR3, the DNA is TGTGCCAGCAGTTATGGGACAGGGGTTTTCGAGCAGTACTTC.